This T cell receptor beta chain was captured in a study of technical replicates of blood from a handful of donors. After removal of 4 bases from V and 2 bases from J, the junction contained 5 bases not matched to a gene. Germline V gene lookup returns CDR1 MDHEN and CDR2 SYDVKM. This CDR3 spans 14 amino acids. Method: immunoSEQ multiplex PCR; TCRdb's copy keeps in-frame clones and lacks some. The data contain some 74,000 clones, 95% to 96% of them singletons. Sample: T cells isolated from PBMCs. The chain has TRBV28 and TRBJ2-7, with 7 bases aligning to TRBD1. The clonotype comes from a human donor in good health. CDR3 nucleotide sequence: TGTGCCAGCAGTTCGACGGGACAGCCCTACGAGCAGTACTTC. Its protein is CASSSTGQPYEQYF.